This entry is about one TCR beta chain. The record originates from a study of cytomegalovirus exposure and HLA in healthy donors. This PCR relied on a set of 60 Vbeta primers and 13 Jbeta primers. Repertoires were generated with immunoSEQ multiplex PCR, while TCRdb's copy carries only in-frame clones and drops some. In total, the table holds some 120,000 clones. Trimming pared 0 bases from V and 1 base from J, leaving 7 bases between. From germline, CDR1 is SQVTM and CDR2 ANQGSEA. This CDR3 spans 13 amino acids. The source is a young man in good health and CMV-seronegative. Material for sequencing was PBMCs. This chain connects TRBV29-1 to TRBJ2-7, with D hard to call. CDR3 sequence: CSVEDPRSYEQYF. CDR3 DNA sequence: TGCAGCGTTGAAGATCCTAGGTCCTACGAGCAGTACTTC.